Listed below are T cell receptor beta chains from one sample, sequenced in a study of blood T cell repertoires in COVID-19. Only in-frame clones appear in the TCRdb table, and some are missing; sequencing was by immunoSEQ multiplex PCR. The sample has about 24,000 clones; around nine tenths are singletons. Sequenced material: peripheral blood. All receptors derive from a man aged 65 to 79 with COVID-19, enrolled during active disease. The CDR3 runs from the conserved cysteine through the conserved F or W. D genes are given only for firm matches. For some rows the clone size is stated as once, few or many, or as a class when expanded; others skip it.

TRBV6-5,.,TRBJ1-6,few,15,CASSYSNRVGSPLHF,TGTGCCAGCAGTTACTCGAACAGGGTGGGGTCACCCCTCCACTTT
TRBV14,TRBD1,TRBJ1-1,.,15,CASSRKQGMNTEAFF,TGTGCCAGCAGCCGCAAACAGGGGATGAACACTGAAGCTTTCTTT
TRBV19,TRBD2,TRBJ2-7,.,14,CASSRGDSSYEQYF,TGTGCCAGTAGTCGGGGGGATAGCTCCTACGAGCAGTACTTC
TRBV5-1,.,TRBJ2-2,.,13,CASSSGWTGELFF,TGCGCCAGCAGTTCCGGTTGGACCGGGGAGCTGTTTTTT
TRBV7-2,TRBD1,TRBJ1-1,.,13,CASSFGQVTEAFF,TGTGCCAGCAGCTTTGGACAGGTCACTGAAGCTTTCTTT
TRBV2,.,TRBJ2-7,.,11,CASKSGLEQYF,TGTGCCAGCAAGTCCGGGTTGGAGCAGTACTTC
TRBV30,TRBD1,TRBJ2-7,.,14,CAWSRGQGLHEQYF,TGTGCCTGGAGCCGGGGACAGGGGCTTCACGAGCAGTACTTC
TRBV5-1,TRBD2,TRBJ2-3,once,16,CASSLVAGSSTDTQYF,TGCGCCAGCAGCTTGGTAGCGGGCTCTAGCACAGATACGCAGTATTTT
TRBV5-6,.,TRBJ1-6,.,17,CASSLVGVGSYNSPLHF,TGTGCCAGCAGCTTGGTAGGGGTTGGGTCCTATAATTCACCCCTCCACTTT
TRBV20-1,.,TRBJ2-1,.,15,CSASWLRGRDNEQFF,TGCAGTGCTAGTTGGCTAAGGGGGAGGGACAATGAGCAGTTCTTC
TRBV6-1,TRBD2,TRBJ2-2,.,18,CASSEPGLAASNTGELFF,TGTGCCAGCAGTGAGCCGGGACTAGCGGCCTCGAACACCGGGGAGCTGTTTTTT
TRBV2,TRBD1,TRBJ2-5,.,15,CASTSRTGPQETQYF,TGTGCCAGCACCTCTCGGACAGGCCCGCAAGAGACCCAGTACTTC
TRBV29-1,.,TRBJ1-1,once,12,CSVVGGNTEAFF,TGCAGCGTTGTCGGCGGGAACACTGAAGCTTTCTTT
TRBV18,TRBD2,TRBJ2-1,.,15,CASSLLADTYNEQFF,TGTGCCAGCTCACTTCTAGCGGATACCTACAATGAGCAGTTCTTC
TRBV3-1/TRBV3-2,TRBD2,TRBJ2-1,.,17,CASSQVLAGGRLNEQFF,TGTGCCAGCAGCCAAGTACTAGCGGGAGGGCGGTTAAATGAGCAGTTCTTC
TRBV12-3/TRBV12-4,.,TRBJ2-1,once,12,CASSSGQFMQFF,TGTGCCAGCAGTTCCGGACAATTCATGCAGTTCTTC
TRBV5-1,.,TRBJ2-4,.,13,CASSENSKNIQYF,TGCGCCAGCAGTGAGAATAGCAAAAACATTCAGTACTTC
TRBV19,TRBD2,TRBJ2-7,.,12,CASRSGSYEQYF,TGTGCCAGCCGGAGCGGGAGCTACGAGCAGTACTTC
TRBV5-1,TRBD1,TRBJ1-1,.,17,CASSPTGTGWMNTEAFF,TGCGCCAGCAGCCCAACAGGGACAGGGTGGATGAACACTGAAGCTTTCTTT
TRBV6-6,.,TRBJ1-5,.,15,CASSYSGASNQPQHF,TGTGCCAGCAGTTACTCGGGGGCCTCCAATCAGCCCCAGCATTTT
TRBV5-6,.,TRBJ1-1,once,15,CASSAERGRNTEAFF,TGTGCCAGCAGCGCCGAGCGAGGAAGGAACACTGAAGCTTTCTTT
TRBV27,TRBD2,TRBJ2-7,.,13,CASSLTSGYEQYF,TGTGCCAGCAGTCTAACTAGCGGGTACGAGCAGTACTTC
TRBV7-8,.,TRBJ1-2,.,14,CASSLNPGGNGYTF,TGTGCCAGCAGCTTAAATCCGGGAGGCAACGGCTACACCTTC
TRBV11-2,.,TRBJ1-5,.,15,CASSWTDDSNQPQHF,TGTGCCAGCAGTTGGACAGACGATAGCAATCAGCCCCAGCATTTT
TRBV29-1,TRBD1,TRBJ1-1,.,13,CSAKDRGRGEAFF,TGCAGCGCCAAAGACAGGGGGCGAGGTGAAGCTTTCTTT
TRBV6-5,.,TRBJ2-7,.,14,CASSPLHYPYEQYF,TGTGCCAGCAGTCCACTCCACTACCCCTACGAGCAGTACTTC
TRBV6-5,.,TRBJ1-1,.,15,CAIPEPAAAVTEAFF,TGTGCCATCCCCGAACCGGCAGCGGCGGTCACTGAAGCTTTCTTT
TRBV5-4,TRBD2,TRBJ2-7,.,15,CASSSAGGRFAEQYF,TGTGCCAGCAGCTCCGCCGGCGGGAGATTTGCCGAGCAGTACTTC
TRBV7-2,TRBD2,TRBJ2-7,.,15,CASSLPGLAAYEQYF,TGTGCCAGCAGCTTGCCGGGACTAGCGGCCTACGAGCAGTACTTC
TRBV7-6,TRBD2,TRBJ2-3,.,14,CASSLGGDSDTQYF,TGTGCCAGCAGCTTGGGAGGGGATTCAGATACGCAGTATTTT
TRBV24-1,.,TRBJ2-7,.,11,CATRGGYEQYF,TGTGCCACCAGAGGGGGATACGAGCAGTACTTC
TRBV18,.,TRBJ1-4,.,15,CASSPTQGLNEKLFF,TGTGCCAGCTCGCCCACCCAGGGGCTTAATGAAAAACTGTTTTTT
TRBV5-1,.,TRBJ2-7,.,13,CASSLGPGYEQYF,TGCGCCAGCAGCTTGGGACCAGGCTACGAGCAGTACTTC
TRBV12-5,.,TRBJ2-3,.,15,CASGLVAYGTDTQYF,TGTGCTAGTGGTTTGGTAGCTTATGGCACAGATACGCAGTATTTT
TRBV19,.,TRBJ1-4,.,14,CASSIRQRGEKLFF,TGTGCCAGTAGTATAAGACAGAGAGGTGAAAAACTGTTTTTT
TRBV29-1,TRBD1,TRBJ2-2,.,15,CSVLGQLRGTGELFF,TGCAGCGTCCTGGGACAGTTAAGAGGGACCGGGGAGCTGTTTTTT
TRBV7-8,TRBD2,TRBJ2-2,.,15,CASSSLAGATGELFF,TGTGCCAGCAGCTCACTAGCGGGAGCGACCGGGGAGCTGTTTTTT
TRBV6-5,.,TRBJ1-2,.,14,CASTLHARRGSYTF,TGTGCCAGCACCCTACACGCCAGAAGGGGTAGCTACACCTTC
TRBV7-7,TRBD2,TRBJ2-7,once,16,CASSLGPTSGSYEQYF,TGTGCCAGCAGCTTAGGGCCCACTAGCGGCTCCTACGAGCAGTACTTC
TRBV5-4,.,TRBJ1-6,.,15,CASSWGPGEVSPLHF,TGTGCCAGCAGCTGGGGCCCGGGCGAGGTATCACCCCTCCACTTT
TRBV19,TRBD2,TRBJ2-3,.,15,CASATSGRAADTQYF,TGTGCCAGTGCGACTAGCGGGAGGGCCGCGGATACGCAGTATTTT
TRBV19,TRBD1,TRBJ2-2,.,14,CATDRDWNTGELFF,TGTGCCACGGACAGGGACTGGAACACCGGGGAGCTGTTTTTT
TRBV7-9,TRBD1,TRBJ1-2,.,15,CASSEVYRDSYGYTF,TGTGCCAGCAGCGAAGTTTACCGGGACAGCTATGGCTACACCTTC
TRBV5-1,.,TRBJ2-7,.,13,CASSSNRVYEQYF,TGCGCCAGCTCCTCTAACCGAGTTTACGAGCAGTACTTC
TRBV27,TRBD1,TRBJ1-2,.,14,CASSLTPTGDGYTF,TGTGCCAGCAGTTTAACTCCGACAGGGGATGGCTACACCTTC
TRBV19,.,TRBJ2-1,.,16,CASSEQGRVGYNEQFF,TGTGCCAGTAGTGAACAGGGACGTGTGGGTTACAATGAGCAGTTCTTC
TRBV19,TRBD1,TRBJ1-2,.,14,CASSRQGSNYGYTF,TGTGCCAGTAGTAGACAGGGTTCTAACTATGGCTACACCTTC